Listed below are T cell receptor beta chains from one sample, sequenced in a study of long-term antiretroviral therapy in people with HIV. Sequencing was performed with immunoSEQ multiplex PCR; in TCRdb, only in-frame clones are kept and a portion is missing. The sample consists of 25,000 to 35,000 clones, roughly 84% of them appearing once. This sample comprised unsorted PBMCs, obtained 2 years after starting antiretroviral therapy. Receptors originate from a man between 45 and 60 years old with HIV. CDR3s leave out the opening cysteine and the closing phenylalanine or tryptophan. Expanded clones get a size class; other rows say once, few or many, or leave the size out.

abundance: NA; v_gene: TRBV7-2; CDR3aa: ASSPTEYPNQPQH
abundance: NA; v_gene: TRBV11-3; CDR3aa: ASSFWGEVENEQF
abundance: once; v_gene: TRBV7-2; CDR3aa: ASSLRGQGTDTQY
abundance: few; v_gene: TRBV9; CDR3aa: ASSVAPGLWEQY
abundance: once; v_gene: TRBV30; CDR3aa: AWSIPKEWETQY
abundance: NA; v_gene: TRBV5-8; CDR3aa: ASSLEGVRETQY
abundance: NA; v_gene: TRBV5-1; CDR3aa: ASSLGTANTGELF
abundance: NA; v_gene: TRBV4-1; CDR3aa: ASRTGLAESDTQY
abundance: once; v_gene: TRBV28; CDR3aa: ASSTSRTKNYGYT
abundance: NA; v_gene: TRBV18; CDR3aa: ASSVDRPNEQF
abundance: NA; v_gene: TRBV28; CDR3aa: ASSLAGPQGYGYT
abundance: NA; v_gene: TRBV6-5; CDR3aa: ASSYFGGKDTEAF
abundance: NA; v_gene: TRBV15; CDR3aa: ATSLNRVNYGYT